This T cell receptor beta chain was observed in a study of breast tumors, draining lymph nodes, adjacent tissues. Study-level points and caveats: That most tumor T cells come from lymph nodes remained unproven. Tumor TCR diversity was below lymph nodes but above nontumor tissue.

The CDR3 contains 16 residues. Germline loops: CDR1 SGHNT, CDR2 YENEEA. Details on this clonotype: Its antigen is still unknown. One end of the junction is discordant with germline, which a read error may explain.

Axillary draining lymph nodes of breast cancer patients supplied the node samples. TCRdb re-called the multiplex PCR reads with MiXCR, one entry per CDR3 protein. The sample includes 200,000 or so distinct CDR3 sequences, approximately 30% of them seen just once. Sequenced sample: axillary lymph node tissue. This receptor was taken from a female donor with breast cancer. Some clones in this sample may be carry-over from other donors' samples. This chain connects TRBV11-3 to TRBJ1-4; possible D gene TRBD1, 5 bases. Written as DNA, the CDR3 is TGCGCCAGCAGCTCCGGGACTGGACCCCGAGGTGAAAAACTGTTTTTT. Translation: CASSSGTGPRGEKLFF.